This TCR beta chain comes out of a study of blood T cells in healthy people across ages. Study context: Template switching captured about one barcoded beta molecule per two T cells.

Alongside a J-beta primer mix, a sample-barcoded 5' primer served in a second PCR lasting about 7 to 12 cycles. Unique molecular identifiers of 12 random nucleotides labeled each cDNA. TCRdb recomputed calls from the 5' RACE reads with MiXCR, one row per CDR3 protein. The repertoire holds under 1,100,000 distinct CDR3 sequences, with about 25% as singletons. Between the trimmed V and J ends, which lost 5 bases and 10 bases, there was a span of 14 bases. This CDR3 contains 12 residues. Germline V gene lookup returns CDR1 MNHEY and CDR2 SVGAGI. These data were likewise used in another study, on T cells of mothers and their children. Per that paper: In this cohort, donors were a few healthy Caucasian mothers plus their six children. RNA that had been extracted went wholly into cDNA synthesis, at 1.5 ug per 15 ul.

The sample comprised blood. The source is a girl aged 2 to 9 in good health. This chain links TRBV6-5 with TRBJ1-1; D not certain. The CDR3 protein is CASSDLGIRAFF. In nucleotides, the CDR3 is TGTGCCAGCAGTGACTTGGGGATTAGAGCTTTCTTT.